This TCR beta chain was observed in a study of vaccination and CD4 T cells after COVID-19. Study overall: Post-vaccination sampling time points for a few convalescent patients were day 14 and days 161 to 241.

Documented time point: late sampling 161 to 241 days after vaccination in three convalescent patients. The sample's treatment: approximately nine-day PBMC culture with coronavirus spike peptide pools or control peptides (ViraFEST assay). This clonotype has more than one count but fewer than ten. The antigen remains undetermined. Sequencing of DNA taken from cultured CD4+ T cells relied on the Oncomine TCR Beta short-read assay. Genomic DNA extraction was carried out from cultured CD4+ T cells. Using its own MiXCR run on the PCR reads, TCRdb lists one record per CDR3 protein. The sample contains 25,000 to 30,000 distinct CDR3 sequences, roughly two fifths of which appear only once. Between the trimmed V and J ends, which lost 4 bases and 2 bases, there was a span of 6 bases. The CDR3 runs 12 residues. The germline CDR1 and CDR2 sequences are MNHNS and SASEGT.

Source: CD4+ T cells from blood, cultured in vitro, taken about 7 months after SARS-CoV-2 vaccination. The chain carries TRBV6-1 and TRBJ2-7; D is undetermined. The sequence was collected from a human donor who had recovered from COVID-19. The chain's CDR3 is CASSVSTYEQYF. CDR3 bases: TGTGCCAGCAGTGTTTCGACCTACGAGCAGTACTTC.